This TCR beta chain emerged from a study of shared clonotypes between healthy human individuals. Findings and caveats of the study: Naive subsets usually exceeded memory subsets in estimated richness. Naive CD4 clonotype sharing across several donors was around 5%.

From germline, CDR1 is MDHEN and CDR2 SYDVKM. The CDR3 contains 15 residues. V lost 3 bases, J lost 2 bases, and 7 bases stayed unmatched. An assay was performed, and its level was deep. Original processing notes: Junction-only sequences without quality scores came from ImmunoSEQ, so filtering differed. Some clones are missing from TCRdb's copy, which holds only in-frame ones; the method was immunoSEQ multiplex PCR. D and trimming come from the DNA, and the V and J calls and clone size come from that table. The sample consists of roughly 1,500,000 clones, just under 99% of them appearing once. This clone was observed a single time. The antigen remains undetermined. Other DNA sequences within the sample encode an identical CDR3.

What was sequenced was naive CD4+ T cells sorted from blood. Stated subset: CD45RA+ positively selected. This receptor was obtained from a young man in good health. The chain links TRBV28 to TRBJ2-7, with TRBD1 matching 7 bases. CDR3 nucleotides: TGTGCCAGCAGTTTTTCCGGGCAGGGGGCCTACGAGCAGTACTTC. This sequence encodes CASSFSGQGAYEQYF. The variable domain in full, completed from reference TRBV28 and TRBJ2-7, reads DVKVTQSSRYLVKRTGEKVFLECVQDMDHENMFWYRQDPGLGLRLIYFSYDVKMKEKGDIPEGYSVSREKKERFSLILESASTNQTSMYLCASSFSGQGAYEQYFGPGTRLTVT.